The clone carrying this T cell receptor (beta chain) was found many times. The antigen is undetermined. This entry belongs to a study of T-cell reconstitution after alpha-beta-depleted transplantation in children. Points from the study as a whole: T-cell numbers and diversity one year post-transplant derived largely from freshly generated T cells. About two months after transplant, alpha-beta T cells reportedly came from several hundred expanded graft clones. Surviving recipient T cells and thymic progenitors accounted for the high day-60 TCRbeta diversity observed in some patients.

Germline assignment: CDR1 SGHTA and CDR2 FQGNSA. Trimming took 5 bases from V and 3 from J, leaving 11 bases between them. The CDR3 consists of 14 residues. Preparation of the TCRbeta library used unique molecular identifiers. From the PCR reads, TCRdb called clonotypes with MiXCR, one entry per CDR3 protein. Of about 580,000 distinct CDR3 sequences in the sample, roughly 24% were seen once. The origin of this receptor is a boy in the first two years of life who had a stem cell transplant for acute myeloid leukemia, so the T cells may come from the graft donor. The source material was PBMCs, mostly from graft donor cells, sampled 360 days after TCRalphabeta/CD19-depleted stem cell transplant. The rearrangement links TRBV7-2 to TRBJ2-1, with D tentatively TRBD1 or TRBD2 (5 bases each). CDR3 amino acids: CASSQERGYNEQFF. The CDR3 DNA reads as TGTGCCAGCAGCCAGGAGAGGGGCTACAATGAGCAGTTCTTC. Full variable domain (outside the CDR3, taken from reference TRBV7-2 and TRBJ2-1): GAGVSQSPSNKVTEKGKDVELRCDPISGHTALYWYRQSLGQGLEFLIYFQGNSAPDKSGLPSDRFSAERTGGSVSTLTIQRTQQEDSAVYLCASSQERGYNEQFFGPGTRLTVL.